Below are 3 T cell receptor beta chains sequenced from a single sample in a study of CD4 T cells in relation to SARS-CoV-2 and coronaviruses. Their antigen targets remain unknown. Before the COVID-19 pandemic, during about 2010-2019, CD4+ T cells were taken from unexposed donors. The cells were cultured for about 10 days before CD4+ T cells were isolated. Using immunoSEQ multiplex PCR, the repertoire was profiled, and TCRdb retains in-frame clones only, with some absent. The table records approximately 11,000 clones, over 65% of them present only once. Sequenced input: CD4+ T cells from PBMCs, cultured in vitro. The origin of the receptors is a human donor in good health.

This clone was picked up one time. Other nucleotide sequences from this sample produce the same CDR3. This rearrangement joins TRBV7-2 to TRBJ2-3; TRBD2 matches 12 bases. The CDR3 consists of 17 residues. With 1 base clipped from V and 1 base from J, the junction kept 3 bases outside the gene matches. Germline CDR1 and CDR2: SGHTA and FQGNSA. The CDR3 DNA follows: TGTGCCAGCAGCTTAGGTCTAGCGGGAGGGCGCACAGATACGCAGTATTTT. The encoded protein is CASSLGLAGGRTDTQYF.

The rearrangement uses TRBV10-3 and TRBJ1-2; D is ambiguous. The ends were cut back, 1 base at V and 3 bases at J, with 12 bases in the middle. The CDR3 has 15 residues. Per germline, CDR1 ENHRY and CDR2 SYGVKD. The CDR3 here is CAISEFQDSDYGYTF. The CDR3 DNA sequence: TGTGCCATCAGTGAGTTCCAGGACTCGGACTATGGCTACACCTTC.

This clone is large (0.1 to 1%) by share. The chain employs TRBV18 and TRBJ1-1; 7 bases are shared with TRBD1. The germline gives CDR1 KGHSH, CDR2 LQKENI. CDR3 length: 13 amino acids. V gave up 11 bases and J gave up 0 bases; unmatched junction bases: 6. In DNA, the CDR3 is TGTGCCGGGCGACAGGGCATGAACACTGAAGCTTTCTTT. It encodes CAGRQGMNTEAFF.